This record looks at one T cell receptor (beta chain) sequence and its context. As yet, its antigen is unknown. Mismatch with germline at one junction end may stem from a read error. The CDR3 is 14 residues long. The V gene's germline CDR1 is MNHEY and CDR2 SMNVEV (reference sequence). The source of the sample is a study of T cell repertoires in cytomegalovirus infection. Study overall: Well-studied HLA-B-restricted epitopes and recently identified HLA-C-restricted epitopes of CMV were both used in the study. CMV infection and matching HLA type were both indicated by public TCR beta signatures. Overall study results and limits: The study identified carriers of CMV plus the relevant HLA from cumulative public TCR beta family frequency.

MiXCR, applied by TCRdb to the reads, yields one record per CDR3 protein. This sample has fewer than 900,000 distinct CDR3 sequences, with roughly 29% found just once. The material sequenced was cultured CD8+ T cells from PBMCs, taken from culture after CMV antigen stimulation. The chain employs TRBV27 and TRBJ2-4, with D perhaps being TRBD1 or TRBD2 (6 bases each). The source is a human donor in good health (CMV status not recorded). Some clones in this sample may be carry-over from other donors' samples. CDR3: CASSTGVGWDIQNF. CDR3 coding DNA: TGTGCCAGCAGTACGGGGGTTGGTTGGGACATTCAGAACTTC.